This T cell receptor (beta chain) was sequenced during a study of T-cell reconstitution after alpha-beta-depleted transplantation in children (TCRdb year 2016). Context from the whole study: The study quantitatively tracked T-cell immune reconstitution after TCRalphabeta/CD19-depleted allogeneic hematopoietic cell transplantation in children using TCR repertoire profiling.

The germline V gene encodes CDR1 SQVTM and CDR2 ANQGSEA. V loses 1 base of germline sequence and J loses 4 bases, and the interval between the two ends is 20 bases. The CDR3 goes from the cysteine to the phenylalanine over 16 residues. Only the CDR3 DNA stays, 48 bases, in frame from base 1. Study-level results and caveats: In some patients, high TCRbeta diversity at day 60 was attributed to recipient T cells and intrathymic progenitors that had survived conditioning. Over subsequent months, a decline in hyperexpanded clone frequencies was noted, and after one year, T-cell counts and TCRbeta diversity were mostly ascribed to newly produced T cells. About two months after transplant, the apparently early recovery of alphabetaT-cell counts reportedly depended on just several hundred clones that had expanded rapidly and came from non-depleted graft cells.

The library was produced with PCR. This sample was sequenced with an Illumina HiSeq 2500. TCR library preparation used molecular barcoding, with unique molecular identifiers applied to normalize quantification of the TCRbeta repertoire. TCRdb ran its own pipeline on the public reads, namely fastp trimming at Q25 and MiXCR clone calling, and kept in-frame beta chains. Duplicate CDR3 protein sequences are folded into a single record with the most common DNA and genes. The sample records hundreds of thousands of distinct CDR3 sequences, 10% to 15% of which are singletons. The ten largest account for approximately 2% of the sample. The treatment or condition label here, explained by the study, means: allogeneic hematopoietic cell transplantation with graft depleted of TCRalphabeta T cells and CD19 B cells. TCRalphabeta/CD19-depleted allogeneic hematopoietic cell grafts were given to the transplant recipients, all of whom were children.

The table lists this clonotype with many counts. No cognate antigen has been identified for it. No base qualities exist here, and no much larger clone lies one base off it. The source was PBMCs, mostly from graft donor cells, collected 360 days after TCRalphabeta/CD19-depleted stem cell transplant. This sequence was found in a male patient aged 10 to 17 who had a stem cell transplant for acute myeloid leukemia, so the T cells may come from the graft donor. The chain is assembled from TRBV29-1 and TRBJ2-7; the D segment is perhaps TRBD1 or TRBD2, each sharing 5 matched bases. The CDR3 has the sequence CSVEVVGGKRVYEQYF. The DNA reads TGCAGCGTTGAAGTGGTTGGGGGAAAGAGAGTATACGAGCAGTACTTC.